The TCR beta chain described here comes from a study of blood T cell repertoires in COVID-19 (dated by TCRdb to the early 2020s). About the full investigation: Samples covering the acute and convalescent phases of COVID-19 were provided by collaborators in the United States, Italy and Spain. The material from the prospective study consisted of cDNA or gDNA derived from T cells, B-cell-depleted T cells, or PBMCs. The dataset comprised deeply sampled blood TCRbeta repertoires from subjects exposed to, actively infected with, or recovered from COVID-19. A freely available public database, intended as a resource for researchers studying the immune response to SARS-CoV-2, is where the repertoires were released. The samples were drawn from the first 160 participants of the ongoing ImmuneRACE study and from some 1,300 subjects provided by 6 global collaborators. A de-identified subject ID, COVID-19 status, age in years and sex were almost always included in the sample metadata. HLA class I and class II types, where available, came from metadata supplied by the sample provider rather than from assay-based typing. Broad study findings and their caveats: How much clinical and demographic metadata was included differed by source and by participant, and the metadata was provided uncurated.

Each collaborating institution followed its own protocols to collect whole blood in K2EDTA tubes. Collaborator samples were shipped for TCRbeta analysis as frozen whole blood, isolated PBMCs, or DNA extracted from either sample type. A word on this clone: No antigen is known for it. One base away there is no much larger clone; base qualities are not given.

The immunoSEQ Assay, a bias-controlled multiplex PCR, was used to amplify TCRbeta CDR3 regions from genomic DNA. Concerning the study's data processing: Nucleated cell counts per sample were estimated from amplification of reference gene primers within the assay. To quantify the absolute abundance of each unique TCRbeta CDR3 rearrangement, sequence reads were collapsed and filtered. For each sample, productive Simpson clonality was calculated by taking the square root of Simpson's diversity index across productive rearrangements. Imported from immuneACCESS, the table was reduced by TCRdb to in-frame sequences with V and J called. These copies leave out some clones; in studies compared against another copy, an unresolved V gene accounts for under half, and the cause of the remainder is not known. V and J calls plus clone size are reproduced from that table; the DNA served to infer D and trimming. A total of roughly 100,000 clones appear in this sample, roughly 79% of them only once. The ten biggest clones cover over 8.5% of the sample.

The sequence derives from a woman in her seventies with acute or convalescent COVID-19. Sequencing was carried out using peripheral blood.

The CDR3 region reads CAWSVGRERGYTF. The sequenced DNA: TGTGCCTGGAGTGTGGGCAGGGAACGGGGCTACACCTTC. This chain joins TRBV30 to TRBJ1-2, with TRBD1 perhaps the D gene, on 5 matching bases. The CDR3 contains 13 residues, cysteine and phenylalanine counted. The read is trimmed to its CDR3 DNA, 39 bases read in frame from base 1. Cut back by 0 bases and 8 bases, the V and J ends lie 13 bases apart. CDR1 and CDR2 (GTSNPN, SVGIG) derive from the germline V gene (reference sequence).